A single sample is the source of the 32 T cell receptor beta chains below, sequenced in a study of immune evolution from preneoplasia to lung adenocarcinoma. The protocol was immunoSEQ multiplex PCR, while the TCRdb copy is restricted to in-frame clones and leaves out a portion. The sample records 12,000 to 15,000 clones, around 86% being singletons. Material for sequencing was FFPE lung adenocarcinoma in situ tissue. The source is a donor aged 70 or older with lung adenocarcinoma.

A remark on this clone: A read error may produce the germline difference seen at one junction end. This chain links TRBV28 with TRBJ2-1, with D hard to call. The germline V gene encodes CDR1 MDHEN and CDR2 SYDVKM. CDR3 length: 13 residues. The DNA of the CDR3 is TGTGCCAGCAGGACAATGAGCAGTTCCCTTAGCATCTTC. It encodes CASRTMSSSLSIF. Supplemented by reference TRBV28 and TRBJ2-1, the full variable domain reads DVKVTQSSRYLVKRTGEKVFLECVQDMDHENMFWYRQDPGLGLRLIYFSYDVKMKEKGDIPEGYSVSREKKERFSLILESASTNQTSMYLCASRTMSSSLSIFGPGTRLTVL.

This sequence joins TRBV14 and TRBJ2-3, with 8 bases identical to TRBD2. Germline trimming cut 2 bases from V and 4 bases from J; bases unmatched to any gene: 8. The germline gives CDR1 SGHDN, CDR2 FVKESK. This CDR3 spans 16 amino acids. The CDR3 region is CASSQIPGGLADTQYF. The CDR3 nucleotides are TGTGCCAGCAGCCAAATCCCGGGAGGGCTCGCAGATACGCAGTATTTT.

The chain carries TRBV6-6 and TRBJ2-1; D gene unclear. The germline V gene has CDR1 MNHNY and CDR2 SVGAGI (reference sequence). The V end was cut by 0 bases, the J end by 7 bases, with 7 bases between. The CDR3 runs 13 residues. This CDR3 is CASSYSILNEQFF. CDR3 sequence (DNA): TGTGCCAGCAGTTACTCGATATTAAATGAGCAGTTCTTC.

This rearrangement joins TRBV29-1 to TRBJ2-7; 9 bases match TRBD1. Germline trimming cut 6 bases from V and 3 bases from J; bases unmatched to any gene: 3. This CDR3 is built from 12 residues. Germline CDR1 reads SQVTM; CDR2 reads ANQGSEA. This CDR3 reads CSVGQGNYEQYF. The CDR3 coding sequence is TGCAGCGTGGGACAGGGAAACTACGAGCAGTACTTC.

The genes are TRBV11-2 and TRBJ2-6, with 7 bases matching TRBD2. This CDR3 spans 16 amino acids. Germline V gene lookup returns CDR1 SGHAT and CDR2 FQNNGV. V gave up 4 bases and J gave up 1 base; unmatched junction bases: 4. The CDR3 nucleotides are TGTGCCAGCAGCTGGGAGGGATGGTCTGGGGCCAACGTCCTGACTTTC. Encoded protein: CASSWEGWSGANVLTF.

The CDR3 here is CAWSSQRAFF. CDR3 sequence (DNA): TGTGCCTGGAGTTCTCAGCGGGCTTTCTTT. This chain connects TRBV30 to TRBJ1-1; D ambiguous. This CDR3 has 10 residues. Germline-derived CDR1 and CDR2 are GTSNPN and SVGIG (reference sequence). The V end was cut by 2 bases, the J end by 11 bases, with 9 bases between.

CDR3 in DNA: TGTGCCAGTACTCGGGACAGGGGGAGAGGTGGCTACACCTTC. Translation gives CASTRDRGRGGYTF. This sequence joins TRBV19 and TRBJ1-2; 11 bases match TRBD1. The trim removed 7 bases at V and 7 bases at J, leaving 8 bases unmatched. The CDR3 length is 14 residues. Per germline, CDR1 LNHDA and CDR2 SQIVND (reference sequence).

The chain links TRBV19 to TRBJ1-1; 9 bases map to TRBD1. CDR3 size: 15 residues. V shed 4 bases, J shed 6 bases, and the junction held 9 bases outside the gene matches. CDR1 and CDR2 from the germline V gene are LNHDA and SQIVND (reference sequence). The CDR3 nucleotides read TGTGCCAGTAGTAGGTTAGACAGGGGGGGAGCTGAAGCTTTCTTT. Residues: CASSRLDRGGAEAFF.

The rearrangement joins TRBV21-1 to TRBJ2-3; the table's TRBD2 call for D was not verified on the DNA. TRBV21-1 is deemed a pseudogene. The CDR3 sequence is 16 residues long. As DNA, the CDR3 is TGTGCCAGCAGCAACCAGCGGGTGCCGTCCACAGATACGCAGTATTTT. Translation: CASSNQRVPSTDTQYF.

This chain joins TRBV2 and TRBJ2-7; 8 nucleotides align to TRBD2. CDR1 and CDR2 (germline): SNHLY, FYNNEI. This CDR3 region has 12 residues. Trimming removed 8 bases from V and 7 bases from J; junction bases left unmatched: 7. The CDR3 loop is CASGGSGEEQYF. CDR3 DNA: TGTGCCAGCGGGGGTAGCGGGGAAGAGCAGTACTTC.

V and J are TRBV5-5 and TRBJ2-3; 7 bases are shared with TRBD2. V lost 4 bases to trimming and J lost 4 bases; unmatched junction nucleotides: 15. The CDR3 contains 17 residues. Germline-derived CDR1 and CDR2 are SGHKS and YYEKEE (reference sequence). CDR3 loop: CASSGGGRLAPPDTQYF. CDR3 in DNA: TGTGCCAGCAGCGGGGGGGGGAGACTAGCACCGCCAGATACGCAGTATTTT. Full variable domain (missing parts from reference TRBV5-5 and TRBJ2-3): DAGVTQSPTHLIKTRGQQVTLRCSPISGHKSVSWYQQVLGQGPQFIFQYYEKEERGRGNFPDRFSARQFPNYSSELNVNALLLGDSALYLCASSGGGRLAPPDTQYFGPGTRLTVL.

This CDR3 is CASRTIDTSGTEAFF. The CDR3 DNA reads TGTGCCAGCAGAACCATAGACACCTCTGGCACTGAAGCTTTCTTT. V usage is TRBV6-6 and J usage is TRBJ1-1; no clear D. The V gene's germline CDR1 is MNHNY and CDR2 SVGAGI (reference sequence). V was pared by 6 bases and J by 4 bases, with 18 bases between. This CDR3 spans 15 amino acids.

The chain carries TRBV28 and TRBJ2-1, with 7 bases fitting TRBD2. The CDR3 length is 16 residues. CDR1 is MDHEN and CDR2 is SYDVKM in the germline V gene. The trim removed 2 bases at V and 0 bases at J, leaving 4 bases unmatched. The CDR3 protein is CASSLREAGSYNEQFF. The CDR3 DNA reads TGTGCCAGCAGTTTACGGGAGGCTGGCTCCTACAATGAGCAGTTCTTC.

This chain links TRBV11-2 with TRBJ2-2; 8 bases align to TRBD1. With V trimmed by 5 bases and J by 3 bases, 5 bases remained unmatched. This CDR3 region has 15 residues. Germline assignment: CDR1 SGHAT and CDR2 FQNNGV. Written as DNA, the CDR3 is TGTGCCAGCAGCCGAAGGGGACAGGACACCGGGGAGCTGTTTTTT. Translation: CASSRRGQDTGELFF.

V is TRBV5-6 and J is TRBJ1-1; perhaps TRBD1 as D (5 bases). Germline CDR1 and CDR2: SGHDT and YYEEEE. The CDR3 runs 13 residues. V lost 7 bases, J lost 4 bases, and 14 bases lay in between. The CDR3 reads CASVSWQGTEAFF. The CDR3 region has the DNA TGTGCCAGCGTCAGTTGGCAGGGCACTGAAGCTTTCTTT.

This rearrangement joins TRBV7-6 to TRBJ1-4; TRBD1 is a possible D gene (6 bases). The germline gives CDR1 SGHVS, CDR2 FNYEAQ. Trimming shortened V by 0 bases and J by 7 bases, and 18 bases separated the two germline ends. CDR3 size: 17 residues. CDR3 amino acids: CASSLAVGAGRGEKLFF. CDR3 coding DNA: TGTGCCAGCAGCTTAGCAGTGGGGGCCGGCAGGGGTGAAAAACTGTTTTTT.

The chain combines TRBV28 with TRBJ1-5; a weak D match, TRBD1 (5 bases). V was trimmed by 7 bases and J by 2 bases, leaving 21 bases between them. The CDR3 has 17 amino acids. From germline, CDR1 is MDHEN and CDR2 SYDVKM. The chain's CDR3 is CASTSIGAGFGNQPQHF. The CDR3 coding sequence is TGTGCCAGCACCTCCATCGGAGCAGGGTTTGGCAATCAGCCCCAGCATTTT.

The chain recombines TRBV30 with TRBJ1-1; possibly TRBD1 for D (6 bases). CDR3 length: 13 amino acids. Germline values: CDR1 GTSNPN, CDR2 SVGIG (reference sequence). V was trimmed by 4 bases and J by 9 bases, leaving 18 bases between them. The CDR3 loop is CAWMAGGGGKAFF. As DNA, the CDR3 is TGTGCCTGGATGGCGGGGGGCGGCGGAAAAGCTTTCTTT.

J is TRBJ2-1 and V is TRBV5-6; the D gene is possibly TRBD2 (5 bases). The CDR3 is made up of 14 amino acids. Germline V lookup: CDR1 SGHDT, CDR2 YYEEEE. Trimming took off 3 bases at V and 8 bases at J, with 15 bases between the two ends. The CDR3 coding sequence is TGTGCCAGCAGCTCTCCCCTAGCTTACTATGAGCAGTTCTTC. Protein product: CASSSPLAYYEQFF. Full variable domain (remainder filled in from reference TRBV5-6 and TRBJ2-1): DAGVTQSPTHLIKTRGQQVTLRCSPKSGHDTVSWYQQALGQGPQFIFQYYEEEERQRGNFPDRFSGHQFPNYSSELNVNALLLGDSALYLCASSSPLAYYEQFFGPGTRLTVL.

The chain employs TRBV29-1 and TRBJ2-1; D is uncertain. The CDR3 runs to 14 residues. Trimming stripped 2 bases from V and 8 bases from J, with 16 bases between. Per germline, CDR1 SQVTM and CDR2 ANQGSEA. The CDR3 reads CSVEQRSGVDEQFF. The CDR3 nucleotides are TGCAGCGTTGAACAACGGAGTGGTGTCGATGAGCAGTTCTTC.

The chain carries TRBV13 and TRBJ1-3; the D is unclear. Trimming removed 4 bases at V and 4 bases at J, with 17 bases between. This CDR3 is built from 16 residues. The germline CDR1 and CDR2 sequences are PRHDT and FYEKMQ (reference sequence). Written as DNA, the CDR3 is TGTGCCAGCAGCTCCCGATATCGGCCCGGGGGAAACACCATATATTTT. Encoded protein: CASSSRYRPGGNTIYF.

V is TRBV5-8 and J is TRBJ2-2; D gene ambiguous. CDR1 and CDR2 from the germline V gene are SGHTS and YDEGEE. Trimming pared 0 bases from V and 6 bases from J, leaving 6 bases between. The CDR3 runs to 13 residues. CDR3 protein: CASSLDGAGELFF. The CDR3 nucleotides are TGTGCCAGCAGCTTGGATGGGGCCGGGGAGCTGTTTTTT. The complete variable domain, with remaining parts taken from reference TRBV5-8 and TRBJ2-2, reads EAGVTQSPTHLIKTRGQQATLRCSPISGHTSVYWYQQALGLGLQFLLWYDEGEERNRGNFPPRFSGRQFPNYSSELNVNALELEDSALYLCASSLDGAGELFFGEGSRLTVL.

The chain links TRBV28 to TRBJ1-2; D uncertain. The ends were cut back, 4 bases at V and 6 bases at J, with 15 bases in the middle. The CDR3 loop spans 14 amino acids. Germline V lookup: CDR1 MDHEN, CDR2 SYDVKM. The CDR3 nucleotides read TGTGCCAGCAGTTCCGTCTCTCTCATCCATGGCTACACCTTC. This translates into CASSSVSLIHGYTF.

This rearrangement joins TRBV28 to TRBJ1-2, with D unclear. The germline gives CDR1 MDHEN, CDR2 SYDVKM. Trimming cost V 2 bases and J 4 bases, with 5 bases left between them. CDR3 length: 12 residues. This chain's CDR3 is CASSLDGYGYTF. Written as DNA, the CDR3 is TGTGCCAGCAGTTTAGATGGCTATGGCTACACCTTC.

The J gene is TRBJ1-3, the V gene TRBV27, with TRBD1 identical over 8 bases. Germline CDR1 and CDR2: MNHEY and SMNVEV (reference sequence). The CDR3 contains 16 residues. The V gene end was trimmed by 6 bases and the J gene end by 6 bases; junction bases not matched to a gene: 13. DNA for the CDR3: TGTGCCAGCAGACCCCTTGGGACAGGCGGAGAAAACACCATATATTTT. Translated: CASRPLGTGGENTIYF.

This chain uses TRBV7-9 with TRBJ2-1, with 11 positions matching TRBD2. This CDR3 has 16 residues. With 6 bases clipped from V and 3 bases from J, the junction kept 7 bases outside the gene matches. Germline V gives CDR1 SEHNR, CDR2 FQNEAQ (reference sequence). The CDR3 bases are TGTGCCAGCAGTTTACGACTAGCGGGGCACTACAATGAGCAGTTCTTC. Translation: CASSLRLAGHYNEQFF.

The J gene is TRBJ2-1, the V gene TRBV30; 7 bases map to TRBD2. The junction had 4 bases not matched to a gene; V was cut back by 1 base and J by 10 bases. There are 12 residues in the CDR3. Germline-derived CDR1 and CDR2 are GTSNPN and SVGIG (reference sequence). DNA for the CDR3: TGTGCCTGGAGTGGGGCGGGACTAGAGCAGTTCTTC. Amino acid sequence: CAWSGAGLEQFF.

The rearrangement joins TRBV29-1 to TRBJ2-5; 11 bases line up with TRBD1. The length of the CDR3 is 16 residues. Germline CDR1 and CDR2: SQVTM and ANQGSEA. Trimming took 2 bases from V and 2 from J; bases not matched to a gene: 7. The CDR3 bases are TGCAGCGTTGAACAACCGCGGGACAGGGGGCAAGAGACCCAGTACTTC. Translated, it gives CSVEQPRDRGQETQYF.

The genes are TRBV29-1 and TRBJ2-5; D not certain. The germline gives CDR1 SQVTM, CDR2 ANQGSEA. V gave up 3 bases and J gave up 7 bases, with 9 bases separating them. The CDR3 runs 11 residues. DNA for the CDR3: TGCAGCGTTGAGGTGTGGGGGACCCAGTACTTC. Residues: CSVEVWGTQYF. Full variable domain (remainder filled in from reference TRBV29-1 and TRBJ2-5): SAVISQKPSRDICQRGTSLTIQCQVDSQVTMMFWYRQQPGQSLTLIATANQGSEATYESGFVIDKFPISRPNLTFSTLTVSNMSPEDSSIYLCSVEVWGTQYFGPGTRLLVL.

V is TRBV5-1 and J is TRBJ2-1, with 10 bases identical to TRBD1. With 0 bases clipped from V and 4 bases from J, the junction kept 1 base outside the gene matches. Germline CDR1 SGHRS, CDR2 YFSETQ. The CDR3 consists of 15 residues. The CDR3 coding sequence is TGCGCCAGCAGCTTGGGGGACAGGGGATACAATGAGCAGTTCTTC. Encoded protein: CASSLGDRGYNEQFF. The full variable domain, in which reference TRBV5-1 and TRBJ2-1 provide the parts outside the CDR3, is KAGVTQTPRYLIKTRGQQVTLSCSPISGHRSVSWYQQTPGQGLQFLFEYFSETQRNKGNFPGRFSGRQFSNSRSEMNVSTLELGDSALYLCASSLGDRGYNEQFFGPGTRLTVL.

The chain combines TRBV7-9 with TRBJ1-5; 7 bases align to TRBD1. Germline trimming cut 5 bases from V and 0 bases from J; bases unmatched to any gene: 4. The germline V gene has CDR1 SEHNR and CDR2 FQNEAQ (reference sequence). The CDR3 has 15 amino acids. The CDR3 region is CASSRGQVSNQPQHF. The CDR3 coding sequence is TGTGCCAGCAGCCGTGGACAGGTTAGCAATCAGCCCCAGCATTTT.

J is TRBJ1-4 and V is TRBV2; D remains ambiguous. The length of the CDR3 is 15 residues. CDR1 is SNHLY, CDR2 FYNNEI, per germline. The V end was cut by 7 bases, the J end by 3 bases, with 15 bases between. The CDR3 is CASTRLGSANEKLFF. CDR3 coding DNA: TGTGCCAGCACTAGGCTTGGCTCGGCTAATGAAAAACTGTTTTTT.